This T cell receptor (beta chain) was observed in a study of blood T cell repertoires in COVID-19. The overall study: Both acute and convalescent COVID-19 samples were obtained from the United States, Italy and Spain. Nucleic acid was either cDNA or gDNA, and it came from T cells, B-cell-depleted T cells, or PBMCs.

The sample holds a few counts of this clone. Seattle patients were enrolled during active infection and followed longitudinally. Germline V gives CDR1 SNHLY, CDR2 FYNNEI. The length of the CDR3 is 12 residues. Trimming removed 6 bases from V and 0 bases from J, with 4 bases in between. Authors' processing steps: For nucleated cells, counts were estimated from reference gene primer amplification. TCRdb's copy holds only in-frame clones and misses some; the assay was immunoSEQ multiplex PCR. V, J and clone size reflect that table, while D and trimming were determined from the DNA. The table shows 300,000 to 400,000 clones, with more than 70% occurring only once.

The sequenced material came from peripheral blood. The chain employs TRBV2 and TRBJ2-3; D is unclear. This TCR was sampled from a woman aged 25 to 39 with COVID-19, enrolled during active disease. The CDR3 nucleotides read TGTGCCAGCAGCCTTAGCACAGATACGCAGTATTTT. Protein product: CASSLSTDTQYF.